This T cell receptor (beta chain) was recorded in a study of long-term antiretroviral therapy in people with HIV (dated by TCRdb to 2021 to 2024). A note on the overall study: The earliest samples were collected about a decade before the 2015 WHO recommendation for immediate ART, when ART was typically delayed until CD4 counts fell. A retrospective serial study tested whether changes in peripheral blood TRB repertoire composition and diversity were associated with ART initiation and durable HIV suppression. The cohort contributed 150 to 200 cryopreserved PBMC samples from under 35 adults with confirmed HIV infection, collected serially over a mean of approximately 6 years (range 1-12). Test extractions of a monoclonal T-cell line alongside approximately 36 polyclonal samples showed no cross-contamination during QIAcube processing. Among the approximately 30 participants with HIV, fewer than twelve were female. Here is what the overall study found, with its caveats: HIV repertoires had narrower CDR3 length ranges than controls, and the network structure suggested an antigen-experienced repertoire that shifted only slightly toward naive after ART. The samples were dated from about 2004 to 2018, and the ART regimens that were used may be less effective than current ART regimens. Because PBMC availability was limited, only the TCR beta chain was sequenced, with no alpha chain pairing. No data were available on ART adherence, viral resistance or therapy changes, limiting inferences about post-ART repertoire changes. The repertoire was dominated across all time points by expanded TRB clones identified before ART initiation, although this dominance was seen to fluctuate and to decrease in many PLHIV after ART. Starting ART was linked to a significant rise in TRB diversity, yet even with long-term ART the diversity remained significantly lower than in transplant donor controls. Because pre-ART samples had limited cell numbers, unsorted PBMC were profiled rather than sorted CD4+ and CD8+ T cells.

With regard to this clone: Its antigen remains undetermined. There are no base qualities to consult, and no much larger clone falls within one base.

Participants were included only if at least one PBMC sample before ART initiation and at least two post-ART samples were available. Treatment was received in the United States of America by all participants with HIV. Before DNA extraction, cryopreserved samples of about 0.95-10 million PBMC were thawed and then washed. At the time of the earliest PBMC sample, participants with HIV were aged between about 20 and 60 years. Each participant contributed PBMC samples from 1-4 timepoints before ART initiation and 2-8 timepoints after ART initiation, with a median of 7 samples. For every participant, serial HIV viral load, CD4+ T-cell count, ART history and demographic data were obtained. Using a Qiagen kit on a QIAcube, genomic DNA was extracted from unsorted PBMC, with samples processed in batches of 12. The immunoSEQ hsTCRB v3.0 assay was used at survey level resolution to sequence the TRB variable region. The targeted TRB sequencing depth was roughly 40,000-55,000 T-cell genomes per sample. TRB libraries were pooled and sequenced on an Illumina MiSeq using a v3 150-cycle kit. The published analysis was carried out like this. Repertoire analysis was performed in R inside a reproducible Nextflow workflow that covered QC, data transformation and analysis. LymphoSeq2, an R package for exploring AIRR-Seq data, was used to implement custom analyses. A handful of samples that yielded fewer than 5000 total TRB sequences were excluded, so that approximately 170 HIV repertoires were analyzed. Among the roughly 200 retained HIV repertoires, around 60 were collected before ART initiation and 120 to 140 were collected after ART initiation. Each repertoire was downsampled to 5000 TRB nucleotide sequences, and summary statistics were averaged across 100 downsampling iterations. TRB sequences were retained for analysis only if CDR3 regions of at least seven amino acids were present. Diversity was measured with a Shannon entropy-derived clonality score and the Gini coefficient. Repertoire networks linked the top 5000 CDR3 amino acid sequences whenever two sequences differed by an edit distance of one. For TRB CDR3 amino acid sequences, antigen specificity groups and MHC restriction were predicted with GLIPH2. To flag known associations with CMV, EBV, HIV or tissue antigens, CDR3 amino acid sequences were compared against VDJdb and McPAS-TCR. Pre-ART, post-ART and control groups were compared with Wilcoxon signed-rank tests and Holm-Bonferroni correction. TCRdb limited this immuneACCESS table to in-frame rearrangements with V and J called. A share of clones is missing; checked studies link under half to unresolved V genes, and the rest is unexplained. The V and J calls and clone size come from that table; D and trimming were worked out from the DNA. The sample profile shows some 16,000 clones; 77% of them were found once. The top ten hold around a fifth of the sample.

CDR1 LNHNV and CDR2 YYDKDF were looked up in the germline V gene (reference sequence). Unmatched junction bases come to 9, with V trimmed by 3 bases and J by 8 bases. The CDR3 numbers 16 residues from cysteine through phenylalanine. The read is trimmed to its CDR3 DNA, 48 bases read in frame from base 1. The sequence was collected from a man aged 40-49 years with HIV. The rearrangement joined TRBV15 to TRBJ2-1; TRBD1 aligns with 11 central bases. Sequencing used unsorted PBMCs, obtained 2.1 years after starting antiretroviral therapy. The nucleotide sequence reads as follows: TGTGCCACCAGCAGCCGTGTAAGGACAGGGGGCGATGAGCAGTTCTTC. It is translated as CATSSRVRTGGDEQFF.